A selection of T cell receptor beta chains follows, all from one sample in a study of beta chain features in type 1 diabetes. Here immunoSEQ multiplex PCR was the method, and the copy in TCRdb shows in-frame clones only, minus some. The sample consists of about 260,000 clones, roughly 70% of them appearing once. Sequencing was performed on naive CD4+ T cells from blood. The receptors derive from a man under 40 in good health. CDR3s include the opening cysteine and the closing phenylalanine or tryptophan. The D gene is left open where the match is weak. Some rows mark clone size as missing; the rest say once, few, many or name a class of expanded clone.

CDR3aa: CSVLTERYGNIQYF
CDR3nt: TGCAGCGTTCTGACGGAGAGGTACGGGAACATTCAGTACTTC
d_gene: -
j_gene: TRBJ2-4
abundance: -
v_gene: TRBV29-1

CDR3aa: CAWSRLNTGELFF
CDR3nt: TGTGCCTGGAGTCGTCTGAACACCGGGGAGCTGTTTTTT
d_gene: -
j_gene: TRBJ2-2
abundance: few
v_gene: TRBV30

CDR3aa: CASSQWASRSSYEQYF
CDR3nt: TGCGCCAGCAGCCAATGGGCTAGCCGCTCCTCCTACGAGCAGTACTTC
d_gene: -
j_gene: TRBJ2-7
abundance: -
v_gene: TRBV4-1

CDR3aa: CVSGQGISNEQFF
CDR3nt: TGTGTCTCCGGACAGGGCATTAGCAATGAGCAGTTCTTC
d_gene: TRBD1
j_gene: TRBJ2-1
abundance: -
v_gene: TRBV30

CDR3aa: CASTSPTLAKNIQYF
CDR3nt: TGTGCCAGCACCTCCCCAACACTAGCCAAAAACATTCAGTACTTC
d_gene: -
j_gene: TRBJ2-4
abundance: -
v_gene: TRBV11-2

CDR3aa: CASSLDTAGANSPLHF
CDR3nt: TGCGCCAGCAGCTTGGACACCGCCGGGGCTAATTCACCCCTCCACTTT
d_gene: -
j_gene: TRBJ1-6
abundance: -
v_gene: TRBV5-1

CDR3aa: CASSHNQYEQYF
CDR3nt: TGTGCCAGCTCCCACAACCAGTACGAGCAGTACTTC
d_gene: -
j_gene: TRBJ2-7
abundance: once
v_gene: TRBV18

CDR3aa: CASSPRTVNTEAFF
CDR3nt: TGCGCCAGCAGCCCACGGACAGTGAACACTGAAGCTTTCTTT
d_gene: -
j_gene: TRBJ1-1
abundance: -
v_gene: TRBV5-1

CDR3aa: CASSVSGELFF
CDR3nt: TGTGCCAGCAGCGTGTCCGGGGAGCTGTTTTTT
d_gene: -
j_gene: TRBJ2-2
abundance: -
v_gene: TRBV9

CDR3aa: CASSPFGQSYEQYF
CDR3nt: TGTGCCAGCTCACCCTTTGGACAGTCCTACGAGCAGTACTTC
d_gene: -
j_gene: TRBJ2-7
abundance: -
v_gene: TRBV18

CDR3aa: CASSPGLGYSGANVLTF
CDR3nt: TGTGCCAGCAGTCCGGGACTAGGCTACTCTGGGGCCAACGTCCTGACTTTC
d_gene: TRBD2
j_gene: TRBJ2-6
abundance: -
v_gene: TRBV28

CDR3aa: CASTPREGETQYF
CDR3nt: TGTGCCAGCACCCCCCGTGAGGGAGAGACCCAGTACTTC
d_gene: -
j_gene: TRBJ2-5
abundance: -
v_gene: TRBV11-2

CDR3aa: CATRRGAQLAGANVLTF
CDR3nt: TGTGCTACTCGGAGGGGGGCCCAGCTTGCTGGGGCCAACGTCCTGACTTTC
d_gene: -
j_gene: TRBJ2-6
abundance: -
v_gene: TRBV10-3

CDR3aa: CASSLFSYEQYF
CDR3nt: TGTGCCAGCAGCTTATTCTCCTACGAGCAGTACTTC
d_gene: -
j_gene: TRBJ2-7
abundance: -
v_gene: TRBV7-2

CDR3aa: CASRPAGHYEQYF
CDR3nt: TGTGCATCAAGGCCAGCGGGTCACTACGAGCAGTACTTC
d_gene: -
j_gene: TRBJ2-7
abundance: once
v_gene: TRBV30

CDR3aa: CSLWGGEESSYNEQFF
CDR3nt: TGCAGTCTCTGGGGAGGTGAGGAAAGCTCCTACAATGAGCAGTTCTTC
d_gene: -
j_gene: TRBJ2-1
abundance: -
v_gene: TRBV29-1

CDR3aa: CATSRLQGTEQYF
CDR3nt: TGTGCCACCAGCAGATTACAGGGAACCGAGCAGTACTTC
d_gene: -
j_gene: TRBJ2-7
abundance: -
v_gene: TRBV15

CDR3aa: CASSPTGTGTYEQYF
CDR3nt: TGCGCCAGCAGCCCGACGGGCACAGGAACCTACGAGCAGTACTTC
d_gene: -
j_gene: TRBJ2-7
abundance: -
v_gene: TRBV4-3

CDR3aa: CASSEGGYNEQFF
CDR3nt: TGTGCCAGCAGTGAGGGGGGCTACAATGAGCAGTTCTTC
d_gene: -
j_gene: TRBJ2-1
abundance: once
v_gene: TRBV25-1

CDR3aa: CASSQPRQGPGGTDTQYF
CDR3nt: TGTGCCAGCAGCCAACCAAGACAGGGGCCGGGAGGGACAGATACGCAGTATTTT
d_gene: -
j_gene: TRBJ2-3
abundance: -
v_gene: TRBV4-2

CDR3aa: CASSAQLHEQFF
CDR3nt: TGTGCCAGCAGCGCCCAGTTGCATGAGCAGTTCTTC
d_gene: -
j_gene: TRBJ2-1
abundance: few
v_gene: TRBV4-2

CDR3aa: CASSQERVTQYF
CDR3nt: TGTGCCAGCAGCCAAGAGAGGGTGACCCAGTACTTC
d_gene: -
j_gene: TRBJ2-5
abundance: -
v_gene: TRBV14

CDR3aa: CASSEEGGPHQETQYF
CDR3nt: TGTGCCAGCAGTGAAGAAGGGGGCCCCCACCAAGAGACCCAGTACTTC
d_gene: TRBD1
j_gene: TRBJ2-5
abundance: -
v_gene: TRBV25-1

CDR3aa: CASSLGAGEQFF
CDR3nt: TGTGCCAGCAGCTTAGGAGCGGGAGAGCAGTTCTTC
d_gene: TRBD2
j_gene: TRBJ2-1
abundance: -
v_gene: TRBV7-9

CDR3aa: CAWSRVGNEQFF
CDR3nt: TGTGCCTGGAGCCGGGTGGGTAATGAGCAGTTCTTC
d_gene: -
j_gene: TRBJ2-1
abundance: few
v_gene: TRBV30

CDR3aa: CAWSLGQGANGYTF
CDR3nt: TGTGCCTGGAGTTTAGGACAGGGGGCTAATGGCTACACCTTC
d_gene: TRBD1
j_gene: TRBJ1-2
abundance: -
v_gene: TRBV30

CDR3aa: CAWSRNEQFF
CDR3nt: TGTGCCTGGAGTCGGAATGAGCAGTTCTTC
d_gene: -
j_gene: TRBJ2-1
abundance: few
v_gene: TRBV30

CDR3aa: CASSPDRAIQYF
CDR3nt: TGTGCCAGCAGCCCGGACAGGGCCATTCAGTACTTC
d_gene: TRBD1
j_gene: TRBJ2-4
abundance: few
v_gene: TRBV14

CDR3aa: CSVGDRRNYGYTF
CDR3nt: TGCAGCGTGGGCGACAGGAGGAACTATGGCTACACCTTC
d_gene: -
j_gene: TRBJ1-2
abundance: few
v_gene: TRBV29-1

CDR3aa: CASSSIHDEQFF
CDR3nt: TGTGCCAGCAGCTCCATCCACGATGAGCAGTTCTTC
d_gene: -
j_gene: TRBJ2-1
abundance: -
v_gene: TRBV7-9

CDR3aa: CASSLDRGPNYGYTF
CDR3nt: TGTGCCAGCAGCCTCGACAGGGGCCCTAACTATGGCTACACCTTC
d_gene: TRBD1
j_gene: TRBJ1-2
abundance: -
v_gene: TRBV7-2

CDR3aa: CASSYSGFGAFF
CDR3nt: TGTGCCAGCAGTTACTCGGGGTTCGGAGCTTTCTTT
d_gene: -
j_gene: TRBJ1-1
abundance: -
v_gene: TRBV6-5

CDR3aa: CAWSQGINEQYF
CDR3nt: TGTGCCTGGAGCCAGGGAATCAACGAGCAGTACTTC
d_gene: -
j_gene: TRBJ2-7
abundance: -
v_gene: TRBV30

CDR3aa: CASSLSRNNSPLHF
CDR3nt: TGTGCCAGCAGCTTAAGCAGGAATAATTCACCCCTCCACTTT
d_gene: -
j_gene: TRBJ1-6
abundance: -
v_gene: TRBV7-9

CDR3aa: CASSGASHHEQFF
CDR3nt: TGTGCCAGCAGTGGGGCCTCTCATCATGAGCAGTTCTTC
d_gene: -
j_gene: TRBJ2-1
abundance: -
v_gene: TRBV11-2

CDR3aa: CASSLGGSGANVLTF
CDR3nt: TGTGCCAGCAGTTTAGGCGGTTCTGGGGCCAACGTCCTGACTTTC
d_gene: -
j_gene: TRBJ2-6
abundance: once
v_gene: TRBV28

CDR3aa: CASRLGTSEQYF
CDR3nt: TGTGCCAGCAGGCTAGGGACTTCCGAGCAGTACTTC
d_gene: -
j_gene: TRBJ2-7
abundance: -
v_gene: TRBV2

CDR3aa: CASSFGGFNQPQHF
CDR3nt: TGTGCCAGCAGCTTCGGGGGCTTCAATCAGCCCCAGCATTTT
d_gene: -
j_gene: TRBJ1-5
abundance: -
v_gene: TRBV7-2

CDR3aa: CAITPGQGTYEQYF
CDR3nt: TGTGCCATCACTCCGGGACAGGGGACCTACGAGCAGTACTTC
d_gene: TRBD1
j_gene: TRBJ2-7
abundance: -
v_gene: TRBV10-3

CDR3aa: CASSLGSSQGRGLAGANVLTF
CDR3nt: TGTGCCAGCAGCTTAGGATCGAGTCAAGGTCGGGGGTTAGCTGGGGCCAACGTCCTGACTTTC
d_gene: -
j_gene: TRBJ2-6
abundance: -
v_gene: TRBV13

CDR3aa: CSVGETSAPYNEQFF
CDR3nt: TGCAGCGTTGGGGAGACTAGCGCTCCCTACAATGAGCAGTTCTTC
d_gene: TRBD2
j_gene: TRBJ2-1
abundance: few
v_gene: TRBV29-1

CDR3aa: CASSQDRGSYNEQFF
CDR3nt: TGCGCCAGCAGCCAAGACAGGGGAAGCTACAATGAGCAGTTCTTC
d_gene: -
j_gene: TRBJ2-1
abundance: -
v_gene: TRBV4-3

CDR3aa: CSVAGQGIYEQYF
CDR3nt: TGCAGCGTTGCGGGACAGGGGATCTACGAGCAGTACTTC
d_gene: TRBD1
j_gene: TRBJ2-7
abundance: few
v_gene: TRBV29-1

CDR3aa: CASSSTGTPGEKLFF
CDR3nt: TGTGCCAGCAGTTCAACCGGGACCCCGGGGGAAAAACTGTTTTTT
d_gene: -
j_gene: TRBJ1-4
abundance: -
v_gene: TRBV25-1

CDR3aa: CASGLGERNTDTQYF
CDR3nt: TGTGCCAGCGGCCTTGGGGAAAGAAACACAGATACGCAGTATTTT
d_gene: -
j_gene: TRBJ2-3
abundance: -
v_gene: TRBV7-9

CDR3aa: CASSETSWGYNEQFF
CDR3nt: TGTGCCAGCAGTGAAACTAGCTGGGGCTACAATGAGCAGTTCTTC
d_gene: -
j_gene: TRBJ2-1
abundance: -
v_gene: TRBV2

CDR3aa: CSVEEGRGETQYF
CDR3nt: TGCAGCGTTGAAGAGGGCAGGGGAGAGACCCAGTACTTC
d_gene: -
j_gene: TRBJ2-5
abundance: few
v_gene: TRBV29-1

CDR3aa: CASSEGQGSVETQYF
CDR3nt: TGCGCCAGCAGCGAAGGACAGGGTAGTGTAGAGACCCAGTACTTC
d_gene: TRBD1
j_gene: TRBJ2-5
abundance: -
v_gene: TRBV5-1

CDR3aa: CASVPDRLSYEQYF
CDR3nt: TGTGCCAGCGTCCCGGACAGGCTCTCCTACGAGCAGTACTTC
d_gene: TRBD1
j_gene: TRBJ2-7
abundance: -
v_gene: TRBV10-3